What follows are 32 T cell receptor beta chains derived from one specimen sequenced in a study of cytomegalovirus exposure and HLA in healthy donors. PCR primers comprised 60 Vbeta and 13 Jbeta primers. Clones were read by immunoSEQ multiplex PCR, and TCRdb kept only the in-frame ones, dropping some. This table holds about 160,000 clones, under 80% found once. The sequenced sample consisted of PBMCs. These receptors came from a female donor in good health and CMV-seronegative.

The rearrangement links TRBV30 to TRBJ2-1, with D possibly being TRBD1 (6 bases). Trimming cost V 6 bases and J 0 bases, with 15 bases left between them. The germline V gene encodes CDR1 GTSNPN and CDR2 SVGIG (reference sequence). The CDR3 length is 15 residues. The chain's CDR3 is CACHRDHSSYNEQFF. Here the CDR3 DNA reads TGTGCCTGCCACAGGGACCATAGCTCCTACAATGAGCAGTTCTTC.

This chain joins TRBV5-5 and TRBJ1-1; no definite D call. The CDR3 totals 15 residues. Germline values: CDR1 SGHKS, CDR2 YYEKEE (reference sequence). With 3 bases removed from V and 4 bases from J, the gap between germline ends came to 16 bases. CDR3 DNA sequence: TGTGCCAGCAGCTCGCAAAGGCCGGGAGGCACTGAAGCTTTCTTT. Encoded protein: CASSSQRPGGTEAFF.

A note on this clone: One end of the junction varies from germline; a read error may be responsible. This same CDR3 is encoded by further DNA sequences in the sample. V and J are TRBV19 and TRBJ1-2; 7 positions agree with TRBD1. The CDR3 is made up of 15 amino acids. Germline CDR1 and CDR2: LNHDA and SQIVND (reference sequence). In DNA, the CDR3 is TGCGCCAGTAGCCTACGGGCAGGGGGAGGCTATGGCTACACCTTC. It yields the protein CASSLRAGGGYGYTF.

The CDR3 bases are TGTGCCAGCAGTGTCGTAGTGGGGGGTGAAGCTTTCTTT. Protein product: CASSVVVGGEAFF. The chain links TRBV6-4 to TRBJ1-1, with a possible D match to TRBD1 (5 bases). Trimming took 4 bases from V and 7 from J, leaving 13 bases between them. The germline V gene encodes CDR1 MRHNA and CDR2 SNTAGT. The CDR3 is 13 residues long.

This clone was recorded only once. This chain joins TRBV19 and TRBJ2-7, with TRBD1 identical over 9 bases. Germline-derived CDR1 and CDR2 are LNHDA and SQIVND (reference sequence). CDR3 length: 16 residues. Trimming removed 5 bases from V and 6 bases from J; junction bases left unmatched: 14. The CDR3: CASSPGRDRVMGEQYF. CDR3 DNA sequence: TGTGCCAGTAGTCCCGGCCGGGACAGGGTAATGGGCGAGCAGTACTTC.

V gene TRBV2 combines with J gene TRBJ2-2; the match to TRBD2 covers 9 bases. Germline trimming cut 4 bases from V and 4 bases from J; bases unmatched to any gene: 7. Germline V gene sequence: CDR1 SNHLY, CDR2 FYNNEI. The CDR3 sequence is 16 residues long. In nucleotides, the CDR3 is TGTGCCAGCAGTGTAAGGGCTAGCGGGACCACCGGGGAGCTGTTTTTT. Translating it yields CASSVRASGTTGELFF.

V is TRBV15 and J is TRBJ1-3; possible D gene TRBD1, 5 bases. CDR1 and CDR2 (germline): LNHNV, YYDKDF (reference sequence). Trimming stripped 3 bases from V and 0 bases from J, with 12 bases between. This CDR3 spans 16 amino acids. DNA for the CDR3: TGTGCCACCAGCAGCCTTTGGGGCAGCTCTGGAAACACCATATATTTT. The encoded protein is CATSSLWGSSGNTIYF. Using reference TRBV15 and TRBJ1-3 for the parts outside the CDR3, the full variable domain is DAMVIQNPRYQVTQFGKPVTLSCSQTLNHNVMYWYQQKSSQAPKLLFHYYDKDFNNEADTPDNFQSRRPNTSFCFLDIRSPGLGDTAMYLCATSSLWGSSGNTIYFGEGSWLTVV.

This clone was found once. The chain recombines TRBV5-1 with TRBJ1-2; D call uncertain. With 4 bases removed from V and 2 bases from J, the gap between germline ends came to 15 bases. Per germline, CDR1 SGHRS and CDR2 YFSETQ. CDR3 length: 15 amino acids. The chain's CDR3 is CASSPGSGMNYGYTF. The CDR3 bases are TGCGCCAGCAGCCCCGGGTCGGGAATGAACTATGGCTACACCTTC.

This clone was seen a few times. The chain is built from TRBV5-1 and TRBJ2-1; 9 nucleotides align to TRBD2. J lost 5 bases, V lost 4 bases, and 7 bases had no gene match. CDR1 and CDR2 (germline): SGHRS, YFSETQ. This CDR3 is built from 15 residues. The CDR3, as DNA: TGCGCCAGCAGCCAGCTAGCGGGGCTCAACAATGAGCAGTTCTTC. Its translation is CASSQLAGLNNEQFF.

CDR3 loop: CASSFGTVNYGYTF. CDR3 bases: TGCGCCAGCAGCTTCGGGACAGTTAACTATGGCTACACCTTC. The chain links TRBV5-1 to TRBJ1-2, with 7 bases lining up with TRBD1. The CDR3 is 14 amino acids. J was trimmed by 1 base and V by 2 bases; bases with no gene match: 2. Germline loops: CDR1 SGHRS, CDR2 YFSETQ.

The chain carries TRBV2 and TRBJ2-7, with D perhaps matching TRBD1 (6 bases). This CDR3 contains 16 residues. V shed 6 bases and J shed 1 base, with 19 bases lying between them. CDR1 is SNHLY, CDR2 FYNNEI, per germline. CDR3 amino acids: CASRRDPGHLSYEQYF. In DNA form, the CDR3 reads TGTGCCAGCAGGAGAGACCCGGGACATCTGTCCTACGAGCAGTACTTC. Variable domain in full (rest from reference TRBV2 and TRBJ2-7): EPEVTQTPSHQVTQMGQEVILRCVPISNHLYFYWYRQILGQKVEFLVSFYNNEISEKSEIFDDQFSVERPDGSNFTLKIRSTKLEDSAMYFCASRRDPGHLSYEQYFGPGTRLTVT.

The V gene is TRBV30, the J gene TRBJ2-7; a possible D gene is TRBD1 (5 bases). Trimming removed 5 bases at V and 7 bases at J, with 12 bases between. Germline loops: CDR1 GTSNPN, CDR2 SVGIG (reference sequence). The CDR3 contains 11 residues. CDR3 DNA: TGTGCCTGGGGACCCCAGGGAGAGCAGTACTTC. It encodes CAWGPQGEQYF.

This chain links TRBV6-1 with TRBJ1-5; D possibly corresponds to TRBD1 (5 bases). Germline V gene data show CDR1 as MNHNS and CDR2 as SASEGT. V lost 5 bases to trimming and J lost 5 bases, with 10 bases between them. This CDR3 region has 13 residues. In DNA form, the CDR3 reads TGTGCCAGCAGTCCCAGGGATTATCAGCCCCAGCATTTT. Protein sequence: CASSPRDYQPQHF.

This clone was observed a few times. This chain uses TRBV5-1 with TRBJ2-2, with 7 bases lining up with TRBD1. Losses at the gene ends were 2 bases for V and 2 bases for J; bases not matched to a gene: 3. Germline V gene lookup returns CDR1 SGHRS and CDR2 YFSETQ. The CDR3 totals 15 residues. The CDR3 sequence is CASSLQGPNTGELFF. CDR3 nucleotides: TGCGCCAGCAGCTTACAGGGGCCTAACACCGGGGAGCTGTTTTTT.

A few counts support this clone. The rearrangement joins TRBV4-1 to TRBJ2-2, with a possible D match to TRBD1 (7 bases). The CDR3 spans 17 residues. V lost 1 base and J lost 4, with 16 bases in between. The germline CDR1 and CDR2 sequences are MGHRA and YSYEKL. The CDR3 loop reads CASSQVPTGDSTGELFF. The CDR3 DNA is TGCGCCAGCAGCCAAGTCCCTACGGGGGACAGCACCGGGGAGCTGTTTTTT.

The gene calls are TRBV11-3 and TRBJ2-7; 12 bases are shared with TRBD2. Germline CDR1 is SGHNT and CDR2 is YENEEA. This CDR3 has 14 amino acids. Trimming at V came to 4 bases and at J to 5 bases, leaving 3 bases not matched to a gene. CDR3 protein: CASSSSGRVHEQYF. DNA of the CDR3: TGTGCCAGCAGCTCTAGCGGGAGGGTCCACGAGCAGTACTTC.

The chain links TRBV9 to TRBJ2-6, with D unresolved. Germline V gives CDR1 SGDLS, CDR2 YYNGEE. Trimming stripped 4 bases from V and 0 bases from J, with 8 bases between. CDR3 length equals 15 residues. This chain's CDR3 is CASSLISSGANVLTF. In DNA form, the CDR3 reads TGTGCCAGCAGCCTAATAAGCTCTGGGGCCAACGTCCTGACTTTC.

This rearrangement joins TRBV7-8 to TRBJ2-5; 9 nucleotides line up with TRBD1. The J call is in doubt because the DNA end fits TRBJ2-7 better. The germline V gene encodes CDR1 SGHVS and CDR2 FQNEAQ. The length of the CDR3 is 14 residues. CDR3 nucleotide sequence: TGTGCCAGCAGCTGGGACAGGGTAGGATCCGAGCAGTACTTC. As protein: CASSWDRVGSEQYF.

The rearrangement uses TRBV6-1 and TRBJ2-7; weak D call: TRBD2 (5 bases). The CDR3 is 16 residues long. From germline, CDR1 is MNHNS and CDR2 SASEGT. V was clipped by 4 bases and J by 4 bases, with 20 bases between them. The CDR3 region has the DNA TGTGCCAGCAGTGGTTTTCCCACTAGTACGTCGTACGAGCAGTACTTC. This translates into CASSGFPTSTSYEQYF.

This clone was detected a few times. The J gene is TRBJ1-1, the V gene TRBV5-6, with D unclear. V gave up 1 base and J gave up 2 bases, with 12 bases separating them. The CDR3 length is 15 residues. Per germline, CDR1 SGHDT and CDR2 YYEEEE. The CDR3 coding sequence is TGTGCCAGCAGCTTGTTACGCGGTGAAAACACTGAAGCTTTCTTT. It specifies CASSLLRGENTEAFF.

This clone appeared once. V gene TRBV7-9 combines with J gene TRBJ1-5; D may be TRBD1 (5 bases). V lost 0 bases to trimming and J lost 5 bases, with 8 bases between them. This CDR3 has 14 residues. Germline V gene data show CDR1 as SEHNR and CDR2 as FQNEAQ (reference sequence). The CDR3 coding sequence is TGTGCCAGCAGCTTAGCAGGGGCGGATCAGCCCCAGCATTTT. Translation: CASSLAGADQPQHF.

V and J are TRBV7-8 and TRBJ1-3; no clear D. CDR3 length equals 15 residues. Germline CDR1 is SGHVS and CDR2 is FQNEAQ. The germline V and J ends were trimmed by 6 bases and 0 bases, with 12 bases remaining between them. The CDR3 loop reads CASSYSPFSGNTIYF. DNA for the CDR3: TGTGCCAGCAGTTATAGCCCCTTCTCTGGAAACACCATATATTTT.

The J gene is TRBJ2-5, the V gene TRBV30; TRBD2 is a possible D gene (5 bases). Trimming took 0 bases from V and 1 from J, leaving 12 bases between them. Germline CDR1 reads GTSNPN; CDR2 reads SVGIG (reference sequence). This CDR3 spans 15 amino acids. CDR3 residues: CAWSVRAGSQETQYF. In DNA, the CDR3 is TGTGCCTGGAGTGTACGGGCGGGTAGCCAAGAGACCCAGTACTTC.

V usage is TRBV5-1 and J usage is TRBJ2-3; weak D call: TRBD1 (5 bases). Per germline, CDR1 SGHRS and CDR2 YFSETQ. Deletions cut 0 bases from V and 0 bases from J, with 11 bases between. The CDR3 is 16 residues long. The CDR3 protein is CASSLVGDSSTDTQYF. The DNA for the CDR3 is TGCGCCAGCAGCTTGGTTGGAGACAGTAGCACAGATACGCAGTATTTT.

The J gene is TRBJ1-2, the V gene TRBV10-3; D gene ambiguous. The germline CDR1 and CDR2 sequences are ENHRY and SYGVKD. The CDR3 length is 13 residues. V lost 5 bases to trimming and J lost 6 bases, with 13 bases between them. This chain's CDR3 is CAISFAGIHGYTF. In DNA form, the CDR3 reads TGTGCCATCAGTTTCGCGGGGATCCATGGCTACACCTTC.

This chain connects TRBV19 to TRBJ1-1; 8 positions match TRBD1. V lost 8 bases, J lost 5 bases, and 10 bases stayed unmatched. Germline CDR1 is LNHDA and CDR2 is SQIVND (reference sequence). The CDR3 runs 14 residues. The CDR3 coding sequence is TGTGCCAGTGATTACAGGGGGGCCGGGACTGAAGCTTTCTTT. The encoded protein is CASDYRGAGTEAFF.

The chain uses TRBV7-3 and TRBJ1-2, with 8 bases fitting TRBD1. From germline, CDR1 is SGHTA and CDR2 FQGTGA. The CDR3 sequence is 13 residues long. V gave up 4 bases and J gave up 4 bases; unmatched junction bases: 2. CDR3 nucleotides: TGTGCCAGCAGCTCTGGACAGGGCTATGGCTACACCTTC. Translated: CASSSGQGYGYTF.

The CDR3 region is CASSIQGNTGELFF. The DNA of the CDR3 is TGTGCCAGTAGTATACAGGGGAACACCGGGGAGCTGTTTTTT. The chain combines TRBV19 with TRBJ2-2, with a possible D match to TRBD1 (5 bases). The CDR3 totals 14 residues. V was trimmed by 2 bases and J by 1 base, leaving 5 bases between them. The germline V gene encodes CDR1 LNHDA and CDR2 SQIVND (reference sequence).

The gene calls are TRBV2 and TRBJ1-2, with a possible D match to TRBD1 (6 bases). V dropped 3 bases and J dropped 5 bases, with 13 bases sitting between them. CDR1 is SNHLY and CDR2 is FYNNEI in the germline V gene. The CDR3 has 14 residues. Written as DNA, the CDR3 is TGTGCCAGCAGTGACTGGACAGACTCGTATGGCTACACCTTC. Protein product: CASSDWTDSYGYTF.

V and J are TRBV5-5 and TRBJ1-6, with a possible D match to TRBD1 (5 bases). CDR3 length: 16 residues. Trimming removed 4 bases from V and 9 bases from J, with 20 bases in between. CDR1 and CDR2 (germline): SGHKS, YYEKEE (reference sequence). Written as DNA, the CDR3 is TGTGCCAGCAGCCGCCCCCCGGCAGGGTCGGGTTCACCCCTCCACTTT. Translating it yields CASSRPPAGSGSPLHF.

V gene TRBV4-1 combines with J gene TRBJ2-7, with a weak D call TRBD1 (6 bases). From germline, CDR1 is MGHRA and CDR2 YSYEKL. The CDR3 spans 16 residues. V lost 0 bases, J lost 0 bases, and 12 bases lay in between. The CDR3 region has the DNA TGCGCCAGCAGCCAAGAGTCCAGGGGCAGCTCCTACGAGCAGTACTTC. Amino acid sequence: CASSQESRGSSYEQYF.

The V and J genes are TRBV5-4 and TRBJ2-5, with D tentatively TRBD2 (5 bases). CDR1 and CDR2 (germline): SGHNT, YYREEE (reference sequence). The CDR3 is 13 residues long. Trimming shortened V by 2 bases and J by 5 bases, and 10 bases separated the two germline ends. CDR3 DNA: TGTGCCAGCAGCTTTAGGGAGATGGAGACCCAGTACTTC. Encoded protein: CASSFREMETQYF.